Listed here is a single TCR beta chain. In terms of age and location, participants ranged from roughly 18 to 95 years and lived in about 25 US areas. Cohort allocation depended upon clinical history that participants reported. Original data processing: Counts of nucleated cells, estimated from reference gene primer amplification, were obtained. The table came from immunoSEQ multiplex PCR; TCRdb's copy has only in-frame clones and leaves some out. The D gene and trimming were derived from the DNA, and the V and J assignments and clone size from that table. The repertoire includes around 250,000 clones, approximately 91% of them detected once, and approximately 1.3% sits in the top ten. The sample is drawn from a study of blood T cell repertoires in COVID-19. Deletions cut 3 bases from V and 5 bases from J, with 16 bases between. CDR3 length equals 14 residues. From germline, CDR1 is GTSNPN and CDR2 SVGIG (reference sequence).

This clonotype was obtained from a human donor in a cohort exposed to, infected with or recovered from COVID-19 (not recorded which). The donor label of this sample is uncertain. The sequencing sample was made of PBMCs or T cells enriched from blood (not recorded which). The chain uses TRBV30 and TRBJ1-1; tentative D call: TRBD1 (5 bases). This CDR3 reads CAWRIWGGETEAFF. The CDR3 nucleotides read TGTGCCTGGAGAATTTGGGGGGGGGAGACTGAAGCTTTCTTT.